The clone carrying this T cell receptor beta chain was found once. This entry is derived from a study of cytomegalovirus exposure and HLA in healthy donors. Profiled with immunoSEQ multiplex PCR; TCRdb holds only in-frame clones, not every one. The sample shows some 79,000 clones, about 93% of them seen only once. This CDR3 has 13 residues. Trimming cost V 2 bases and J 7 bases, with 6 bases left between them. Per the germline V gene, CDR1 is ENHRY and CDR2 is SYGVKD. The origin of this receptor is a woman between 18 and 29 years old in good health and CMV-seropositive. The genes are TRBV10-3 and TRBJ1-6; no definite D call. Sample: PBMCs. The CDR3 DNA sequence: TGTGCCATCAGTGAGCGGTTAAATTCACCCCTCCACTTT. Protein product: CAISERLNSPLHF.